Below are 20 T cell receptor beta chains sequenced from a single sample in a study of early T cells in non-severe SARS-CoV-2 infection. TCRdb re-called the 5' RACE reads through MiXCR, storing one row per CDR3 protein. The sample records tens of thousands of distinct CDR3 sequences, approximately 13% being singletons. What was sequenced was whole blood. These receptors were taken from an adult who was a healthcare worker with PCR-confirmed SARS-CoV-2 infection or an uninfected control (not recorded which).

The chain links TRBV7-9 to TRBJ2-5; D is perhaps TRBD2 (5 bases). V lost 4 bases and J lost 6, with 12 bases in between. Germline V lookup: CDR1 SEHNR, CDR2 FQNEAQ (reference sequence). The CDR3 totals 13 residues. CDR3 protein: CASSYGEGKTQYF. Written as DNA, the CDR3 is TGTGCCAGCAGCTACGGCGAGGGAAAGACCCAGTACTTC.

With respect to this clonotype: The CDR3 does not close with the conserved phenylalanine or tryptophan, likely indicating a read error. The J gene is TRBJ2-7, the V gene TRBV5-8; no firm D call. The V end was cut by 1 base, the J end by 3 bases, with 2 bases between. The germline gives CDR1 SGHTS, CDR2 YDEGEE. The CDR3 length is 11 residues. The CDR3 spells CASSLYYEQYL. CDR3 nucleotides: TGTGCCAGCAGCTTGTACTACGAGCAGTACCTC.

This clonotype was recorded many times. The rearrangement uses TRBV7-9 and TRBJ2-1; 9 nucleotides align to TRBD1. J gave up 6 bases and V 11 bases, and 5 bases lay outside the gene matches. In germline, CDR1 is SEHNR, CDR2 FQNEAQ (reference sequence). The CDR3 length is 12 residues. For the CDR3, the DNA is TGTGCCGGGTCGACAGGGGGCAATGAGCAGTTCTTC. It specifies CAGSTGGNEQFF.

This clonotype was detected many times. V and J are TRBV6-6 and TRBJ1-4; 11 bases are shared with TRBD1. Germline V gene lookup returns CDR1 MNHNY and CDR2 SVGAGI (reference sequence). This CDR3 spans 16 amino acids. V dropped 5 bases and J dropped 0; count of bases not matched to a gene: 2. The DNA of the CDR3 is TGTGCCAGCAGTCGGGGACAGGGGGCAACTAATGAAAAACTGTTTTTT. It is translated as CASSRGQGATNEKLFF.

In its sample, this clonotype was seen many times. V gene TRBV10-3 combines with J gene TRBJ1-6; D is perhaps TRBD1 (6 bases). Between the trimmed V and J ends, which lost 4 bases and 7 bases, there was a span of 8 bases. Germline CDR1 reads ENHRY; CDR2 reads SYGVKD. The CDR3 consists of 13 residues. This CDR3 is CAISGTGNSPLHF. CDR3 bases: TGTGCCATCAGTGGAACAGGGAATTCACCCCTCCACTTT.

This clonotype was detected many times. The chain is built from TRBV10-3 and TRBJ2-4, with a weak D call TRBD1 (6 bases). This CDR3 region has 16 residues. Trimming shortened V by 3 bases and J by 4 bases, and 16 bases separated the two germline ends. CDR1 and CDR2 (germline): ENHRY, SYGVKD. CDR3 sequence reads: CAISDSQQGMKNIQYF. The CDR3 DNA is TGTGCCATCAGTGATTCCCAACAGGGTATGAAAAACATTCAGTACTTC.

This clonotype was observed at least ten times. The chain employs TRBV3-1 and TRBJ1-2; TRBD1 might be the D (6 bases). The CDR3 loop spans 16 amino acids. The V end lost 0 bases, the J end lost 0 bases, and 11 bases lay between the germline ends. Germline assignment: CDR1 LGHDT and CDR2 YNNKEL (reference sequence). The CDR3 protein is CASSQDQQGPNYGYTF. CDR3 bases: TGTGCCAGCAGCCAAGATCAGCAGGGGCCTAACTATGGCTACACCTTC.

There are a few counts of this clonotype. The rearrangement links TRBV7-2 to TRBJ2-5; D tentatively fits TRBD1 or TRBD2 (5 bases each). Germline V gives CDR1 SGHTA, CDR2 FQGNSA. Trimming removed 0 bases at V and 1 base at J, with 9 bases between. This CDR3 is built from 15 residues. The CDR3 DNA is TGTGCCAGCAGCTTAGCGGGGACGTCCCAAGAGACCCAGTACTTC. Protein: CASSLAGTSQETQYF.

This clonotype has at least ten counts. The gene calls are TRBV20-1 and TRBJ1-1; possibly TRBD1 for D (5 bases). CDR1 DFQATT and CDR2 SNEGSKA come from the germline V gene (reference sequence). V gave up 1 base and J gave up 9 bases, with 21 bases separating them. The CDR3 extends over 15 amino acids. The CDR3 is CSARGGRGLFPQAFF. DNA of the CDR3: TGCAGTGCTAGAGGGGGGAGGGGCCTCTTCCCCCAAGCTTTCTTT.

This clonotype was seen repeatedly, ten times or more. The V and J genes are TRBV12-3 or TRBV12-4 and TRBJ2-3; a weak D match, TRBD2 (5 bases). V was cut by 5 bases and J by 5 bases, with 11 bases left in between. The CDR3 covers 13 residues. Here the CDR3 DNA reads TGTGCCAGCAGTGAGCGGAAGGGAGATACGCAGTATTTT. It codes for CASSERKGDTQYF.

The chain employs TRBV3-1 and TRBJ2-5; TRBD2 matches at 13 bases. From germline, CDR1 is LGHDT and CDR2 YNNKEL (reference sequence). The CDR3 covers 17 residues. Trimming removed 4 bases from V and 5 bases from J; junction bases left unmatched: 10. The CDR3 sequence is CASSLGLAGPGGETQYF. In DNA form, the CDR3 reads TGTGCCAGCAGCCTGGGACTAGCGGGGCCGGGCGGCGAGACCCAGTACTTC.

The sample holds many counts of this clonotype. The V call is TRBV19, the J call TRBJ1-2; possibly TRBD1 for D (5 bases). Trimming removed 6 bases from V and 7 bases from J, with 24 bases in between. CDR3 length: 16 residues. Germline CDR1 LNHDA, CDR2 SQIVND (reference sequence). The CDR3: CASSPGGTLRRGGYTF. For the CDR3, the DNA is TGTGCCAGTAGCCCAGGCGGGACCCTCCGGAGGGGTGGCTACACCTTC.

At least ten counts were recorded for this clonotype. This chain connects TRBV28 to TRBJ2-5; TRBD1 is a possible D gene (6 bases). V lost 1 base and J lost 4, with 7 bases in between. The CDR3 runs 13 residues. From germline, CDR1 is MDHEN and CDR2 SYDVKM. The CDR3 spells CASSLLQGETQYF. The CDR3 DNA follows: TGTGCCAGCAGTTTATTACAGGGAGAGACCCAGTACTTC.

At least ten counts were recorded for this clonotype. DNA of the CDR3: TGTGCCAGCAGCTTAGGGGTTCGCCTAAGAAGTGAGCAGTTCTTC. Amino acid sequence: CASSLGVRLRSEQFF. V gene TRBV7-9 combines with J gene TRBJ2-1; D unclear. Germline V gene data show CDR1 as SEHNR and CDR2 as FQNEAQ (reference sequence). Trimming took 1 base from V and 9 from J, leaving 16 bases between them. CDR3 length equals 15 residues.

The CDR3 sequence: CASTQGTILREQYF. The CDR3 DNA is TGTGCCAGCACTCAAGGGACAATCCTTCGCGAGCAGTACTTC. The J gene is TRBJ2-7, the V gene TRBV6-2 or TRBV6-3, with D possibly matching TRBD1 (6 bases). Germline-derived CDR1 and CDR2 are MNHEY and SVGEGT. V lost 7 bases, J lost 6 bases, and 19 bases lay in between. CDR3 length: 14 amino acids.

The chain combines TRBV15 with TRBJ1-2; 7 nucleotides agree with TRBD1. In germline, CDR1 is LNHNV, CDR2 YYDKDF (reference sequence). The CDR3 spans 16 residues. V lost 6 bases, J lost 0 bases, and 10 bases stayed unmatched. The CDR3 spells CATRNTRDRTNYGYTF. The CDR3 DNA follows: TGTGCCACCAGGAATACGAGGGACAGAACTAACTATGGCTACACCTTC. Looking up the rest from reference TRBV15 and TRBJ1-2 gives the full variable domain: DAMVIQNPRYQVTQFGKPVTLSCSQTLNHNVMYWYQQKSSQAPKLLFHYYDKDFNNEADTPDNFQSRRPNTSFCFLDIRSPGLGDTAMYLCATRNTRDRTNYGYTFGSGTRLTVV.

This clonotype appeared many times. This chain uses TRBV10-1 with TRBJ2-1, with TRBD2 identical over 13 bases. Germline V gene data show CDR1 as WNHNN and CDR2 as SYGVQD (reference sequence). J was trimmed by 6 bases and V by 5 bases; bases with no gene match: 1. The CDR3 contains 14 residues. The CDR3: CASSRLAGGNEQFF. CDR3 DNA: TGCGCCAGCAGTAGACTAGCGGGAGGCAATGAGCAGTTCTTC.

The chain links TRBV27 to TRBJ2-7; 8 nucleotides match TRBD2. V gave up 5 bases and J gave up 6 bases; unmatched junction bases: 12. The CDR3 extends over 15 amino acids. Germline loops: CDR1 MNHEY, CDR2 SMNVEV (reference sequence). The CDR3 region is CASSLGIAGRGEQYF. CDR3 DNA sequence: TGTGCCAGCAGTCTCGGGATAGCGGGACGTGGCGAGCAGTACTTC.

The sample holds many counts of this clonotype. The rearrangement joins TRBV12-3 or TRBV12-4 to TRBJ1-2; no definite D call. V was cut by 3 bases and J by 5 bases, with 4 bases left in between. The CDR3 is made up of 11 amino acids. The chain's CDR3 is CASSLQYGYTF. The CDR3 nucleotides read TGTGCCAGCAGTTTGCAATATGGCTACACCTTC.

The genes are TRBV29-1 and TRBJ2-5; the D is unclear. Germline CDR1 is SQVTM and CDR2 is ANQGSEA. The length of the CDR3 is 13 residues. Trimming cost V 2 bases and J 2 bases, with 9 bases left between them. The CDR3 is CSVERAFQETQYF. The DNA of the CDR3 is TGCAGCGTTGAAAGGGCGTTTCAAGAGACCCAGTACTTC.